These 11 T cell receptor beta chains were sequenced from one sample in a study of cytomegalovirus exposure and HLA in healthy donors. With 60 Vbeta and 13 Jbeta primers, the PCR was carried out. Sequencing was performed with immunoSEQ multiplex PCR; in TCRdb, only in-frame clones are kept and a portion is missing. Of tens of thousands of clones listed, approximately 65% are singletons. Input material: PBMCs. These receptors all stem from a male donor in good health and CMV-seropositive.

The chain has TRBV11-3 and TRBJ2-7, with TRBD2 matching over 7 bases. CDR1 is SGHNT and CDR2 is YENEEA in the germline V gene. Trimming at V came to 5 bases and at J to 3 bases, leaving 4 bases not matched to a gene. This CDR3 has 13 amino acids. CDR3: CASSPSGGYEQYF. The CDR3 DNA reads as TGTGCCAGCAGCCCGTCGGGGGGCTACGAGCAGTACTTC.

The genes are TRBV5-1 and TRBJ1-4; no clear D. The CDR3 has 13 residues. Germline loops: CDR1 SGHRS, CDR2 YFSETQ. The ends were cut back, 5 bases at V and 7 bases at J, with 12 bases in the middle. The CDR3 coding sequence is TGCGCCAGCAGAACCCAGGATGCTGAAAAACTGTTTTTT. It translates to CASRTQDAEKLFF. The full variable domain, in which reference TRBV5-1 and TRBJ1-4 provide the parts outside the CDR3, is KAGVTQTPRYLIKTRGQQVTLSCSPISGHRSVSWYQQTPGQGLQFLFEYFSETQRNKGNFPGRFSGRQFSNSRSEMNVSTLELGDSALYLCASRTQDAEKLFFGSGTQLSVL.

The chain recombines TRBV5-6 with TRBJ1-5; 9 bases map to TRBD1. Germline loops: CDR1 SGHDT, CDR2 YYEEEE. Trimming at V came to 2 bases and at J to 5 bases, leaving 8 bases not matched to a gene. This CDR3 region has 16 residues. This chain's CDR3 is CASSFRTGATYQPQHF. In DNA, the CDR3 is TGTGCCAGCAGCTTCCGGACAGGGGCGACGTATCAGCCCCAGCATTTT.

This clone was found once. The chain has TRBV30 and TRBJ1-3; a possible D gene is TRBD1 (5 bases). This CDR3 spans 13 amino acids. Germline CDR1 and CDR2: GTSNPN and SVGIG (reference sequence). The V end was cut by 8 bases, the J end by 2 bases, with 13 bases between. The CDR3: CAGPRGTGNTIYF. CDR3 sequence (DNA): TGTGCCGGACCTAGGGGCACTGGAAACACCATATATTTT.

This clone has just a few counts. This chain uses TRBV19 with TRBJ2-4; 7 nucleotides line up with TRBD1. Germline V gene data show CDR1 as LNHDA and CDR2 as SQIVND (reference sequence). The trim removed 3 bases at V and 3 bases at J, leaving 5 bases unmatched. The CDR3 totals 15 residues. The DNA for the CDR3 is TGTGCCAGTAGTATCCCTAGGGGGCACAAAAACATTCAGTACTTC. Its protein product is CASSIPRGHKNIQYF.

The CDR3 protein is CATRRSAGYNEQFF. The CDR3 coding sequence is TGTGCCACCCGCAGATCGGCGGGCTACAATGAGCAGTTCTTC. The chain carries TRBV7-9 and TRBJ2-1, with D possibly being TRBD2 (5 bases). The CDR3 has 14 residues. With 10 bases removed from V and 3 bases from J, the gap between germline ends came to 16 bases. Germline V gene sequence: CDR1 SEHNR, CDR2 FQNEAQ (reference sequence).

The CDR3 protein is CASSRLIGETQYF. The CDR3 nucleotides read TGCGCCAGCAGCCGACTCATAGGAGAGACCCAGTACTTC. The chain has TRBV4-1 and TRBJ2-5, with no clear D. The germline V gene encodes CDR1 MGHRA and CDR2 YSYEKL. V was clipped by 4 bases and J by 4 bases, with 10 bases between them. The CDR3 runs 13 residues.

J is TRBJ2-7 and V is TRBV7-8; 9 bases map to TRBD1. J lost 7 bases, V lost 4 bases, and 8 bases had no gene match. This CDR3 region has 14 residues. Per germline, CDR1 SGHVS and CDR2 FQNEAQ. The chain's CDR3 is CASSSPGQGGEQYF. As DNA, the CDR3 is TGTGCCAGCAGCTCTCCGGGACAGGGAGGGGAGCAGTACTTC.

The chain recombines TRBV7-6 with TRBJ1-1; no reliable D call. The ends were cut back, 3 bases at V and 1 base at J, with 9 bases in the middle. Germline CDR1 reads SGHVS; CDR2 reads FNYEAQ. The CDR3 is made up of 14 amino acids. CDR3 region: CASSLREGNTEAFF. In nucleotides, the CDR3 is TGTGCCAGCAGCTTGCGGGAGGGGAACACTGAAGCTTTCTTT.

J is TRBJ1-1 and V is TRBV6-1; D uncertain. This CDR3 is 9 amino acids long. Germline CDR1 reads MNHNS; CDR2 reads SASEGT. Trimming stripped 8 bases from V and 9 bases from J, with 7 bases between. The CDR3 DNA sequence: TGTGCCAGCTCGGGAAAAGCTTTCTTT. It encodes CASSGKAFF.

The genes are TRBV15 and TRBJ2-7, with 10 positions matching TRBD1. Germline V lookup: CDR1 LNHNV, CDR2 YYDKDF (reference sequence). This CDR3 contains 15 residues. V dropped 6 bases and J dropped 3; count of bases not matched to a gene: 8. Here the CDR3 DNA reads TGTGCCACCAGGGGATGGGACAGGGGTGTCTACGAGCAGTACTTC. It specifies CATRGWDRGVYEQYF.